Below, 6 T cell receptor beta chains from the same sample are listed, as sequenced in a study of blood T cell repertoires in COVID-19 (dated by TCRdb to 2018 to 2021). Receptor amplification or capture employed the immunoSEQ multiplex PCR assay. The clones in this table, taken by TCRdb from immuneACCESS, are in-frame only. Not every clone is retained; where verified, under half of the shortfall comes from an unresolved V gene, and the cause of the rest is unknown. The sample table records fewer than 130,000 clones; around 76% of these occur just once. Jointly, the top ten make up less than 4% of the sample. Material: peripheral blood. These receptors were taken from a woman older than 75 with acute or convalescent COVID-19.

This chain uses TRBV5-4 with TRBJ2-5, with 8 bases aligning to TRBD1. This CDR3 is 16 amino acids long. Germline CDR1 SGHNT, CDR2 YYREEE (reference sequence). Unmatched junction bases numbered 9, after V lost 0 bases and J lost 5 bases. CDR3 region: CASSLDPGGAGETQYF. CDR3 coding DNA: TGTGCCAGCAGCTTGGATCCAGGGGGCGCGGGGGAGACCCAGTACTTC.

The chain links TRBV30 to TRBJ1-2; perhaps TRBD1 as D (6 bases). CDR3 length: 14 amino acids. Between the trimmed V and J ends, which lost 1 base and 6 bases, there was a span of 15 bases. CDR1 is GTSNPN and CDR2 is SVGIG in the germline V gene (reference sequence). CDR3 region: CAWSGFQGSDGYTF. The CDR3 nucleotides are TGTGCCTGGAGTGGTTTCCAGGGGTCGGATGGCTACACCTTC.

The chain links TRBV30 to TRBJ1-4, with D tentatively TRBD1 (5 bases). The CDR3 length is 14 residues. Trimming removed 3 bases at V and 0 bases at J, with 8 bases between. The germline V gene encodes CDR1 GTSNPN and CDR2 SVGIG (reference sequence). In nucleotides, the CDR3 is TGTGCCTGGAGCCAGACAGCAACTAATGAAAAACTGTTTTTT. Encoded protein: CAWSQTATNEKLFF.

Only a few counts were recorded for this clone. The chain couples TRBV12-3 or TRBV12-4 to TRBJ1-5; no firm D call. V lost 4 bases to trimming and J lost 9 bases, with 7 bases between them. The CDR3 consists of 11 residues. CDR3 protein: CASSSLGPQHF. The CDR3, as DNA: TGTGCCAGCAGTTCTCTAGGGCCCCAGCATTTT.

This chain uses TRBV5-1 with TRBJ2-5; unclear D gene. Deletions cut 1 base from V and 2 bases from J, with 9 bases between. There are 14 residues in the CDR3. The V gene's germline CDR1 is SGHRS and CDR2 YFSETQ. The CDR3 bases are TGCGCCAGCAGCTTGCGGTCAGGACAAGAGACCCAGTACTTC. Amino acid sequence: CASSLRSGQETQYF.

The V gene is TRBV19, the J gene TRBJ2-5; no definite D call. V was pared by 9 bases and J by 4 bases, with 6 bases between. Germline CDR1 is LNHDA and CDR2 is SQIVND (reference sequence). The CDR3 consists of 10 residues. CDR3 in amino acids: CASGLETQYF. CDR3 nucleotide sequence: TGTGCCAGCGGGTTAGAGACCCAGTACTTC. Together with reference TRBV19 and TRBJ2-5, the CDR3 gives the full variable domain: DGGITQSPKYLFRKEGQNVTLSCEQNLNHDAMYWYRQDPGQGLRLIYYSQIVNDFQKGDIAEGYSVSREKKESFPLTVTSAQKNPTAFYLCASGLETQYFGPGTRLLVL.